One and the same sample provided the 13 T cell receptor beta chains below, sequenced in a study of cytomegalovirus exposure and HLA in healthy donors. Using immunoSEQ multiplex PCR, the repertoire was profiled, and TCRdb retains in-frame clones only, with some absent. This sample yields a few hundred thousand clones, of which 80% to 90% are seen a single time; 0.84% belongs to the top ten. Sequenced: PBMCs. These receptor sequences come from a woman under 30 in good health and CMV-seronegative.

The chain has TRBV19 and TRBJ2-7; possibly TRBD2 for D (6 bases). The CDR3 totals 14 residues. V was cut by 5 bases and J by 1 base, with 12 bases left in between. Germline V gene lookup returns CDR1 LNHDA and CDR2 SQIVND (reference sequence). CDR3 protein: CASSASSVSYEQYF. CDR3 DNA sequence: TGTGCCAGTAGTGCATCTAGCGTATCCTACGAGCAGTACTTC.

The chain uses TRBV6-4 and TRBJ2-6; D may be TRBD1 (5 bases). V shed 6 bases and J shed 4 bases, with 10 bases lying between them. The CDR3 consists of 14 residues. CDR1 MRHNA and CDR2 SNTAGT come from the germline V gene. CDR3: CASSPGRGANVLTF. CDR3 sequence (DNA): TGTGCCAGCAGCCCAGGGCGCGGGGCCAACGTCCTGACTTTC.

This chain joins TRBV6-4 and TRBJ2-1, with D possibly TRBD2 on 5 matching bases. Germline V lookup: CDR1 MRHNA, CDR2 SNTAGT. The CDR3 totals 16 residues. The germline V and J ends were trimmed by 6 bases and 0 bases, with 15 bases remaining between them. The CDR3 DNA sequence: TGTGCCAGCAGCAGGAGCGGATTGAGCTCCTACAATGAGCAGTTCTTC. Its protein is CASSRSGLSSYNEQFF.

This clone appeared once. The chain combines TRBV28 with TRBJ1-2; D perhaps matches TRBD1 (5 bases). Germline V gene sequence: CDR1 MDHEN, CDR2 SYDVKM. V gave up 5 bases and J gave up 1 base, with 11 bases separating them. The CDR3 extends over 14 amino acids. The CDR3 here is CASSPGHINYGYTF. CDR3 in DNA: TGTGCCAGCAGTCCTGGACACATTAACTATGGCTACACCTTC.

The chain is built from TRBV2 and TRBJ1-1; 10 bases fit TRBD1. The CDR3 is 16 amino acids. The trim removed 2 bases at V and 0 bases at J, leaving 3 bases unmatched. The germline V gene encodes CDR1 SNHLY and CDR2 FYNNEI. CDR3 loop: CASSEWTGGLNTEAFF. The CDR3 nucleotides are TGTGCCAGCAGTGAATGGACAGGGGGGCTGAACACTGAAGCTTTCTTT.

This chain joins TRBV7-3 and TRBJ2-7, with 8 bases fitting TRBD2. The V segment lost 5 bases and the J segment 0 bases; nucleotides outside the gene matches: 9. There are 16 residues in the CDR3. The germline gives CDR1 SGHTA, CDR2 FQGTGA. CDR3 protein: CASSTTVAGTSYEQYF. In nucleotides, the CDR3 is TGTGCCAGCAGCACCACCGTAGCGGGGACCTCCTACGAGCAGTACTTC.

The V gene is TRBV27, the J gene TRBJ1-3, with 12 bases fitting TRBD1. V was pared by 4 bases and J by 4 bases, with 8 bases of the junction left unmatched. Per germline, CDR1 MNHEY and CDR2 SMNVEV (reference sequence). The CDR3 is 17 residues long. The CDR3 coding sequence is TGTGCCAGCAGTTCTAGGGGACAGGGGGCGCCGGGAAACACCATATATTTT. Amino acid sequence: CASSSRGQGAPGNTIYF.

This chain links TRBV4-2 with TRBJ2-1; a weak D match, TRBD1 (5 bases). The CDR3 extends over 17 amino acids. Trimming removed 0 bases at V and 9 bases at J, with 21 bases between. The germline V gene encodes CDR1 LGHNA and CDR2 YNFKEQ. CDR3 bases: TGTGCCAGCAGCCAAGATCTCTTAGGGCTAGGGGAAGGTGAGCAGTTCTTC. As protein: CASSQDLLGLGEGEQFF.

The rearrangement uses TRBV19 and TRBJ2-6, with 7 bases matching TRBD1. Trimming cost V 6 bases and J 5 bases; bases outside gene matches: 7. There are 15 residues in the CDR3. CDR1 is LNHDA, CDR2 SQIVND, per germline (reference sequence). The CDR3 region has the DNA TGTGCCAGTAGCCTAGGACAGGCACGGGCCAACGTCCTGACTTTC. Protein: CASSLGQARANVLTF.

V is TRBV9 and J is TRBJ2-1, with TRBD2 matching over 14 bases. Germline values: CDR1 SGDLS, CDR2 YYNGEE. Germline trimming cut 0 bases from V and 5 bases from J; bases unmatched to any gene: 7. This CDR3 is built from 18 residues. This CDR3 reads CASSVAGGLAGVDNEQFF. The CDR3 DNA is TGTGCCAGCAGCGTAGCAGGGGGACTAGCGGGAGTGGACAATGAGCAGTTCTTC.

The chain couples TRBV28 to TRBJ1-4, with D possibly TRBD1 on 5 matching bases. V was trimmed by 7 bases and J by 4 bases, leaving 13 bases between them. Germline V gene data show CDR1 as MDHEN and CDR2 as SYDVKM. The length of the CDR3 is 14 residues. Here the CDR3 DNA reads TGTGCCAGCAAAACCGGGCAGGGTAATGAAAAACTGTTTTTT. This translates into CASKTGQGNEKLFF. The full variable domain, in which reference TRBV28 and TRBJ1-4 provide the parts outside the CDR3, is DVKVTQSSRYLVKRTGEKVFLECVQDMDHENMFWYRQDPGLGLRLIYFSYDVKMKEKGDIPEGYSVSREKKERFSLILESASTNQTSMYLCASKTGQGNEKLFFGSGTQLSVL.

The rearrangement links TRBV6-5 to TRBJ1-4; TRBD1 matches 8 bases. CDR3 length: 14 amino acids. In germline, CDR1 is MNHEY, CDR2 SVGAGI. V shed 6 bases and J 4 bases; nucleotides not matched to a gene: 4. CDR3 in amino acids: CASSPGGFNEKLFF. The CDR3 DNA reads TGTGCCAGCAGCCCAGGGGGCTTTAATGAAAAACTGTTTTTT.

The sample holds one count of this clone. J is TRBJ2-7 and V is TRBV6-5; 7 bases are shared with TRBD2. Germline values: CDR1 MNHEY, CDR2 SVGAGI. The V gene end was trimmed by 7 bases and the J gene end by 1 base; junction bases not matched to a gene: 7. CDR3 length: 14 amino acids. The CDR3 bases are TGTGCCAGCAACGACGCTAGCGGATCCTACGAGCAGTACTTC. It is translated as CASNDASGSYEQYF.